A single sample gave rise to the 16 T cell receptor beta chains below, sequenced in a study of blood T cell repertoires in COVID-19. The data were produced by immunoSEQ multiplex PCR, yet TCRdb's version contains in-frame clones alone and is incomplete. The sample records around 200,000 clones, about 85% being singletons. Sequencing was carried out using peripheral blood. Every receptor here comes from a woman aged 80 or over with acute or convalescent COVID-19.

The CDR3 spells CASSPRGRNQPQHF. The CDR3 DNA sequence: TGTGCCAGCAGCCCCCGCGGTCGCAATCAGCCCCAGCATTTT. The rearrangement uses TRBV7-2 and TRBJ1-5, with D unclear. Per germline, CDR1 SGHTA and CDR2 FQGNSA. This CDR3 is built from 14 residues. V lost 5 bases and J 2 bases, leaving 10 bases between the germline ends.

The rearrangement joins TRBV27 to TRBJ2-5; D not resolved. The CDR3 length is 15 residues. The germline CDR1 and CDR2 sequences are MNHEY and SMNVEV (reference sequence). V was pared by 5 bases and J by 2 bases, with 15 bases between. The CDR3 nucleotides are TGTGCCAGCAGTCCGCTGGCGTACAGTCAAGAGACCCAGTACTTC. It codes for CASSPLAYSQETQYF.

The chain uses TRBV21-1 and TRBJ2-7; the table assigns TRBD2, which was not confirmed against the DNA. TRBV21-1 is tagged as a pseudogene. This CDR3 has 16 amino acids. CDR3 sequence (DNA): TGTGCCAGCAGCAAACCCCCTAGATCGCCATCCTACGAGCAGTACTTC. Amino acids: CASSKPPRSPSYEQYF.

The chain recombines TRBV11-2 with TRBJ2-3, with TRBD2 identical over 9 bases. From germline, CDR1 is SGHAT and CDR2 FQNNGV. After removal of 5 bases from V and 1 base from J, the junction contained 7 bases not matched to a gene. This CDR3 contains 16 residues. DNA for the CDR3: TGTGCCAGCAGCCGAATTACTAGCGGGCGCACAGATACGCAGTATTTT. This sequence encodes CASSRITSGRTDTQYF.

This clone was observed a single time. The CDR3 bases are TGTGCCACCAGCAGAGATCGGGGGACAGCTGGTTCACCCCTCCACTTT. Protein: CATSRDRGTAGSPLHF. This chain joins TRBV15 and TRBJ1-6; 7 bases match TRBD1. Trimming cost V 0 bases and J 9 bases; bases outside gene matches: 8. The CDR3 length is 16 residues. Per the germline V gene, CDR1 is LNHNV and CDR2 is YYDKDF (reference sequence).

The chain has TRBV5-1 and TRBJ2-1; D is ambiguous. The germline gives CDR1 SGHRS, CDR2 YFSETQ. V was pared by 2 bases and J by 8 bases, with 11 bases between. CDR3 size: 13 residues. CDR3 nucleotides: TGCGCCAGCAGCTTTAGAACGTTCGATGAGCAGTTCTTC. It specifies CASSFRTFDEQFF.

The chain has TRBV3-1 (or the pseudogene TRBV3-2) and TRBJ2-3, with TRBD2 matching over 8 bases. The J segment lost 1 base and the V segment lost 4 bases, leaving 13 bases of the junction unmatched. CDR3 length: 18 amino acids. In germline, CDR1 is LGHDT, CDR2 YNNKEL (reference sequence). The CDR3 here is CASSPRAGDALGTDTQYF. The CDR3 nucleotides read TGTGCCAGCAGCCCTAGAGCGGGAGACGCGTTAGGCACAGATACGCAGTATTTT.

This sequence joins TRBV6-5 and TRBJ1-3, with D perhaps TRBD1 (5 bases). Trimming removed 2 bases from V and 0 bases from J, with 8 bases in between. Germline CDR1 and CDR2: MNHEY and SVGAGI. The CDR3 has 15 amino acids. The CDR3 region is CASSYGGDSGNTIYF. The CDR3 bases are TGTGCCAGCAGTTACGGGGGGGACTCTGGAAACACCATATATTTT.

The J gene is TRBJ2-1, the V gene TRBV29-1; 7 positions agree with TRBD2. CDR1 and CDR2 from the germline V gene are SQVTM and ANQGSEA. This CDR3 spans 14 amino acids. V lost 4 bases and J lost 4; bases outside the gene matches: 7. CDR3 region: CSVVETSRYNEQFF. The CDR3, as DNA: TGCAGCGTTGTAGAGACTAGCAGGTACAATGAGCAGTTCTTC.

The J gene is TRBJ1-1, the V gene TRBV30; the D is unclear. Per the germline V gene, CDR1 is GTSNPN and CDR2 is SVGIG (reference sequence). The germline V and J ends were trimmed by 3 bases and 1 base, with 6 bases remaining between them. This CDR3 comprises 12 residues. CDR3 in DNA: TGTGCCTGGAGCAGGTCGAACACTGAAGCTTTCTTT. Translating it yields CAWSRSNTEAFF. The whole variable domain, filled in from reference TRBV30 and TRBJ1-1, reads SQTIHQWPATLVQPVGSPLSLECTVEGTSNPNLYWYRQAAGRGLQLLFYSVGIGQISSEVPQNLSASRPQDRQFILSSKKLLLSDSGFYLCAWSRSNTEAFFGQGTRLTVV.

The chain has TRBV18 and TRBJ2-1; 11 bases are a match to TRBD2. This CDR3 spans 18 amino acids. Germline-derived CDR1 and CDR2 are KGHSH and LQKENI. Germline trimming cut 3 bases from V and 0 bases from J; bases unmatched to any gene: 7. The CDR3 protein is CASSPPGLAASSYNEQFF. Written as DNA, the CDR3 is TGTGCCAGCTCACCTCCGGGACTAGCGGCCAGCTCCTACAATGAGCAGTTCTTC.

The V and J genes are TRBV5-1 and TRBJ1-4; tentative D call: TRBD1 (5 bases). Trimming shortened V by 3 bases and J by 8 bases, and 17 bases separated the two germline ends. CDR3 size: 15 residues. Germline V CDR1 and CDR2: SGHRS, YFSETQ. The CDR3 DNA is TGCGCCAGCAGCTCGACAGTGGGGACTCGCGAAAAACTGTTTTTT. It yields the protein CASSSTVGTREKLFF.

The chain couples TRBV6-1 to TRBJ2-7; 10 nucleotides match TRBD2. Germline V lookup: CDR1 MNHNS, CDR2 SASEGT. J lost 5 bases, V lost 1 base, and 5 bases had no gene match. This CDR3 region has 15 residues. For the CDR3, the DNA is TGTGCCAGCAGTGAAGTCCTAGCGGGAGTGGACGAGCAGTACTTC. This sequence encodes CASSEVLAGVDEQYF.

The J gene is TRBJ1-3, the V gene TRBV30, with D unclear. The CDR3 runs 17 residues. The V end lost 4 bases, the J end lost 0 bases, and 19 bases lay between the germline ends. CDR1 and CDR2 from the germline V gene are GTSNPN and SVGIG (reference sequence). The CDR3 DNA sequence: TGTGCCTGGAAGAACTGGGCCTTTGCTTCCTCTGGAAACACCATATATTTT. This sequence encodes CAWKNWAFASSGNTIYF.

This chain links TRBV28 with TRBJ1-1; 9 bases align to TRBD1. Germline loops: CDR1 MDHEN, CDR2 SYDVKM. This CDR3 has 15 residues. Losses at the gene ends were 2 bases for V and 2 bases for J; bases not matched to a gene: 3. This CDR3 reads CASSLTTGGNTEAFF. The CDR3 DNA sequence: TGTGCCAGCAGTTTAACGACAGGGGGAAACACTGAAGCTTTCTTT. Full variable domain (remainder filled in from reference TRBV28 and TRBJ1-1): DVKVTQSSRYLVKRTGEKVFLECVQDMDHENMFWYRQDPGLGLRLIYFSYDVKMKEKGDIPEGYSVSREKKERFSLILESASTNQTSMYLCASSLTTGGNTEAFFGQGTRLTVV.

This sequence joins TRBV18 and TRBJ2-2, with 10 bases aligning to TRBD1. Germline loops: CDR1 KGHSH, CDR2 LQKENI. CDR3 length equals 15 residues. With V trimmed by 6 bases and J by 4 bases, 5 bases remained unmatched. In DNA form, the CDR3 reads TGTGCCAGCTCGCAGACAGGGGGCATCACCGGGGAGCTGTTTTTT. Translation: CASSQTGGITGELFF.